Listed below are T cell receptor beta chains from one sample, sequenced in a study of T cell repertoires in ileal Crohn's disease. Some clones are missing from TCRdb's copy, which holds only in-frame ones; the method was immunoSEQ multiplex PCR. The sample carries over 9,000 clones, approximately 78% recorded once. The specimen sequenced was ileal tissue. These receptors were taken from an adult with Crohn's disease. The CDR3 runs from the conserved cysteine through the conserved F or W. A D gene is named only where the DNA matches it firmly. Some rows mark clone size as missing; the rest say once, few, many or name a class of expanded clone.

d_call,v_call,clone_size,cdr3_length,j_call,cdr3_nt,cdr3_aa
NA,TRBV4-2,NA,15,TRBJ2-5,TGTGCCAGCAGCCAAGCGGCAGGCTACCAAGAGACCCAGTACTTC,CASSQAAGYQETQYF
NA,TRBV2,NA,17,TRBJ1-1,TGTGCCCGCCAAAGTAGGGAGGGACGGACGAAGAACACTGAAGCTTTCTTT,CARQSREGRTKNTEAFF
TRBD1,TRBV5-1,NA,15,TRBJ1-1,TGCGCCCGTAATGAGCGGGCCAGGGGGCTCGCTGAAGCTTTCTTT,CARNERARGLAEAFF
TRBD2,TRBV5-1,NA,17,TRBJ2-2,TGCGCCAGCAGCTGGAGTAGCGGGAGGGGGAACACCGGGGAGCTGTTTTTT,CASSWSSGRGNTGELFF
NA,TRBV5-1,NA,16,TRBJ2-5,TGCGCCAGCAGCTCCACAGGGACGGGGCCTCAGGAGACCCAGTACTTC,CASSSTGTGPQETQYF
NA,TRBV15,NA,13,TRBJ1-1,TGTGCCACCAGTGGGTCCTCGGGGACTGAAGCTTTCTTT,CATSGSSGTEAFF
NA,TRBV10-3,NA,15,TRBJ2-1,TGTGCCATCAGTGAGTTCGGGGATGGGATCAATGAGCAGTTCTTC,CAISEFGDGINEQFF
NA,TRBV2,once,14,TRBJ1-2,TGTGCCAGCATTAGGAAAGGGGGTAGCGATGGCTACACCTTC,CASIRKGGSDGYTF
NA,TRBV28,once,14,TRBJ1-3,TGTGCCAGCAGTTTTAGGGGCTCTGGAAACACCATATATTTT,CASSFRGSGNTIYF
TRBD1,TRBV10-1,NA,15,TRBJ2-5,TGCGCCAGCAGTGAGTTGACAGGGGGACAAGAGACCCAGTACTTC,CASSELTGGQETQYF
NA,TRBV20-1,NA,11,TRBJ2-7,TGCAGTGCTAGAGGGCCCCACGAGCAGTACTTC,CSARGPHEQYF
TRBD2,TRBV7-8,NA,19,TRBJ2-7,TGTGCCAGCAGCTTACCGCTCCTAGCGGGAGGAATCTTCACCTACGAGCAGTACTTC,CASSLPLLAGGIFTYEQYF
TRBD2,TRBV9,NA,16,TRBJ2-1,TGTGCCAGCAGCGTAGGCGCGGGAGAGCCCTACAATGAGCAGTTCTTC,CASSVGAGEPYNEQFF
TRBD1,TRBV10-3,NA,18,TRBJ2-2,TGTGCCATCAGAACCGACCGACCGGGACAGGGTCACACCGGGGAGCTGTTTTTT,CAIRTDRPGQGHTGELFF
NA,TRBV9,NA,15,TRBJ1-1,TGTGCCAGCAGCTCAAGCCGTGGGGGGGCCACTGAAGCTTTCTTT,CASSSSRGGATEAFF
TRBD1,TRBV9,few,14,TRBJ2-7,TGTGCCAGCAGCGCACAACAGGGGTTTAACGAGCAGTACTTC,CASSAQQGFNEQYF
TRBD1,TRBV9,NA,15,TRBJ1-2,TGTGCCAGCAGCGTGGGGACAGCCCAGGGTTATGGCTACACCTTC,CASSVGTAQGYGYTF
TRBD1,TRBV6-6,NA,14,TRBJ2-5,TGTGCCAGCACCCCCGGGACAGGGGAGGAGACCCAGTACTTC,CASTPGTGEETQYF
NA,TRBV28,NA,16,TRBJ1-4,TGTGCCAGCAGTGGCCGGTTGCGGGGGGGCGGTGAAAAACTGTTTTTT,CASSGRLRGGGEKLFF
NA,TRBV15,NA,17,TRBJ2-7,TGTGCCACCAGCAGAGATTCCTACAGGGTTGGGTCCTACGAGCAGTACTTC,CATSRDSYRVGSYEQYF